The T cell receptor (beta chain) described here comes from a study of T cell responses to AZD1222 COVID-19 vaccine. General study results and limits: Reports say nearly half of spike-specific TCRs go after unmutated variant regions.

Turning to this clone: Its antigen is not known.

Looked up from germline, CDR1 is LNHDA and CDR2 is SQIVND (reference sequence). J lost 8 bases, V lost 10 bases, and 7 bases had no gene match. The CDR3 sequence is 12 residues long. Only in-frame clones appear in the TCRdb table, and some are missing; sequencing was by immunoSEQ multiplex PCR. This sample carries 200,000 or so clones, 94% of them seen once, and the ten largest clones take roughly 8.4%. The sequenced sample was peripheral blood, obtained on day 0 of AZD1222 vaccination. This receptor was taken from an adult in good health. The chain has TRBV19 and TRBJ2-1, with 8 nucleotides matching TRBD1. The CDR3 DNA reads TGTGCCACTACACAGGGGGTCTATGAGCAGTTCTTC. Its protein product is CATTQGVYEQFF.